This TCR beta chain came from a study of spatial heterogeneity in lung cancer. Study summary: PBMC collected at follow-up were sequenced when available, a median of roughly 24 months after resection. Consistent detection of more beta-chain than alpha-chain sequences was observed. Study results and limitations: The study found ubiquitous expanded tumor TCRs in blood more at resection than follow-up.

This clonotype has a count of ten or more. The antigen is undetermined. The presence of a unique molecular identifier marked each TCR cDNA molecule. Using its own MiXCR run on the 5' RACE reads, TCRdb lists one record per CDR3 protein. The sample consists of 45,000 to 55,000 distinct CDR3 sequences, 10% to 15% of them appearing once. V was cut by 6 bases and J by 7 bases, with 12 bases left in between. This CDR3 contains 12 residues. Specified time point: blood at routine non-recurrence follow-up after resection. The input for sequencing was PBMCs, taken at follow-up. V gene TRBV12-3 or TRBV12-4 combines with J gene TRBJ1-1; D is ambiguous. The sequence was obtained from a male donor with early-stage non-small cell lung cancer. The CDR3 DNA reads TGTGCCAGCAGGCGGACTTTGGGTGAAGCTTTCTTT. It translates to CASRRTLGEAFF.